The clone carrying this TCR beta chain was observed a few times. This sample was included in a study of blood T cell repertoires in COVID-19. Looking at the study overall: Samples representing acute and convalescent COVID-19 were sourced from the United States, Italy and Spain.

The germline V and J ends were trimmed by 7 bases and 1 base, with 16 bases remaining between them. CDR3 length equals 15 residues. Germline-derived CDR1 and CDR2 are MNHEY and SVGAGI. Original data processing: Reference gene primers were amplified, and this amplification served to estimate nucleated cell counts. Assay: immunoSEQ multiplex PCR; the TCRdb copy retains only in-frame clones and omits some. D and trimming come from the DNA, and the V and J calls and clone size come from that table. The table shows about 100,000 clones, with around four fifths occurring only once. The clonotype comes from a woman aged 65 to 85 with acute or convalescent COVID-19. Sequenced input: peripheral blood. The rearrangement links TRBV6-5 to TRBJ1-1; tentatively, D is TRBD1 (6 bases). The CDR3 here is CASIPPGVGNTEAFF. CDR3 DNA: TGTGCCAGCATCCCACCAGGGGTTGGGAACACTGAAGCTTTCTTT.